A single sample gave rise to the 24 T cell receptor beta chains below, sequenced in a study of blood T cell repertoires in COVID-19. Sequencing used immunoSEQ multiplex PCR; TCRdb keeps in-frame clones, though not all of them. Here the sample spans tens of thousands of clones, approximately 80% being singletons. Sequenced material: peripheral blood. The receptors originated from a man aged 50 to 60 with acute or convalescent COVID-19.

The chain links TRBV10-3 to TRBJ1-1, with D hard to call. V was pared by 6 bases and J by 4 bases, with 15 bases between. Germline V lookup: CDR1 ENHRY, CDR2 SYGVKD. The CDR3 covers 14 residues. CDR3 residues: CAISFDIEGTEAFF. In nucleotides, the CDR3 is TGTGCCATCAGCTTCGATATTGAGGGCACTGAAGCTTTCTTT.

The V call is TRBV28, the J call TRBJ1-1, with D uncertain. CDR1 and CDR2 from the germline V gene are MDHEN and SYDVKM. V lost 2 bases and J 3 bases, leaving 10 bases between the germline ends. This CDR3 contains 14 residues. CDR3 nucleotide sequence: TGTGCCAGCAGTTTAACTGGGAGGTACACTGAAGCTTTCTTT. It yields the protein CASSLTGRYTEAFF.

The chain has TRBV2 and TRBJ1-1, with D tentatively TRBD1 (6 bases). Germline loops: CDR1 SNHLY, CDR2 FYNNEI. The CDR3 has 14 residues. Trimming took off 7 bases at V and 0 bases at J, with 12 bases between the two ends. Written as DNA, the CDR3 is TGTGCCAGCACCTGGACAGATATGAACACTGAAGCTTTCTTT. Residues: CASTWTDMNTEAFF. The full variable domain, with the rest looked up from reference TRBV2 and TRBJ1-1, is EPEVTQTPSHQVTQMGQEVILRCVPISNHLYFYWYRQILGQKVEFLVSFYNNEISEKSEIFDDQFSVERPDGSNFTLKIRSTKLEDSAMYFCASTWTDMNTEAFFGQGTRLTVV.

The V and J genes are TRBV19 and TRBJ2-2, with D perhaps TRBD1 (5 bases). V lost 1 base and J 1 base, leaving 10 bases between the germline ends. The germline V gene has CDR1 LNHDA and CDR2 SQIVND (reference sequence). The CDR3 contains 16 residues. The CDR3 DNA reads as TGTGCCAGTAGTATAGTCGTAGGGGAGAACACCGGGGAGCTGTTTTTT. Its translation: CASSIVVGENTGELFF.

The CDR3 loop reads CASSLEVGRDYGYTF. DNA of the CDR3: TGTGCCAGCAGCTTAGAGGTGGGGAGGGACTATGGCTACACCTTC. The chain recombines TRBV7-2 with TRBJ1-2; D not certain. Between the trimmed V and J ends, which lost 1 base and 3 bases, there was a span of 12 bases. The CDR3 length is 15 residues. The germline V gene encodes CDR1 SGHTA and CDR2 FQGNSA.

The V call is TRBV10-3, the J call TRBJ2-3, with TRBD2 identical over 8 bases. CDR1 is ENHRY and CDR2 is SYGVKD in the germline V gene. Trimming removed 6 bases from V and 0 bases from J; junction bases left unmatched: 2. The CDR3 sequence is 14 residues long. CDR3 DNA: TGTGCCATCAGGGCTAGCGGGAGCACAGATACGCAGTATTTT. Translating it yields CAIRASGSTDTQYF.

This sequence joins TRBV18 and TRBJ1-4; weak D call: TRBD1 (5 bases). Between the trimmed V and J ends, which lost 1 base and 8 bases, there was a span of 11 bases. Germline V gene data show CDR1 as KGHSH and CDR2 as LQKENI. The CDR3 loop spans 14 amino acids. The CDR3 protein is CASSPQGMGEKLFF. Written as DNA, the CDR3 is TGTGCCAGCTCACCACAGGGGATGGGGGAAAAACTGTTTTTT.

The chain links TRBV21-1 to TRBJ2-4; the table names TRBD2, a call not compared with the DNA. TRBV21-1 is termed a pseudogene. This CDR3 contains 15 residues. The CDR3 DNA reads as TGTGCCAGCAGCAAAGACAGCGGGAGAGGGTACATTCAGTACTTC. It encodes CASSKDSGRGYIQYF.

This clone has a single count. V and J are TRBV18 and TRBJ2-1; TRBD2 matches 8 bases. Unmatched junction bases numbered 12, after V lost 6 bases and J lost 8 bases. In germline, CDR1 is KGHSH, CDR2 LQKENI. This CDR3 is 15 amino acids long. This CDR3 is CASSPPTSEIDEQFF. The CDR3 DNA sequence: TGTGCCAGCTCCCCCCCGACTAGCGAAATAGATGAGCAGTTCTTC.

This clone has just a few counts. The rearrangement joins TRBV5-4 to TRBJ2-6; TRBD1 agrees at 7 bases. J gave up 1 base and V 9 bases, and 4 bases lay outside the gene matches. CDR3 length equals 14 residues. Germline values: CDR1 SGHNT, CDR2 YYREEE (reference sequence). The CDR3: CATDRASGANVLTF. CDR3 coding DNA: TGTGCCACTGACAGGGCGTCTGGGGCCAACGTCCTGACTTTC.

This clone appeared a single time. The chain combines TRBV10-2 with TRBJ1-2; tentatively, D is TRBD1 (6 bases). The length of the CDR3 is 13 residues. V lost 0 bases to trimming and J lost 4 bases, with 6 bases between them. The germline V gene encodes CDR1 WSHSY and CDR2 SAAADI. CDR3 region: CASSESTGYGYTF. The CDR3 region has the DNA TGCGCCAGCAGTGAGTCGACAGGCTATGGCTACACCTTC.

The chain recombines TRBV7-2 with TRBJ2-3; 8 bases match TRBD2. The germline V gene has CDR1 SGHTA and CDR2 FQGNSA. Trimming removed 2 bases from V and 3 bases from J; junction bases left unmatched: 7. The CDR3 loop spans 16 amino acids. In DNA, the CDR3 is TGTGCCAGCAGCTTAATCGGGGGGGTTACGACAGATACGCAGTATTTT. Translation gives CASSLIGGVTTDTQYF.

The chain combines TRBV27 with TRBJ1-1; no definite D call. V lost 3 bases and J lost 8, with 19 bases in between. The germline V gene has CDR1 MNHEY and CDR2 SMNVEV (reference sequence). The CDR3 sequence is 15 residues long. The CDR3 region has the DNA TGTGCCAGCAGTTTTCAGGCCCTTCGGCTCGAGGAAGCTTTCTTT. Translated: CASSFQALRLEEAFF.

The CDR3 DNA follows: TGTGCCAGCAGGCACCTAGCAGGTTCCTACAATGAGCAGTTCTTC. It encodes CASRHLAGSYNEQFF. The J gene is TRBJ2-1, the V gene TRBV27, with D maybe TRBD2 (5 bases). Between the trimmed V and J ends, which lost 6 bases and 1 base, there was a span of 13 bases. Germline-derived CDR1 and CDR2 are MNHEY and SMNVEV (reference sequence). This CDR3 is built from 15 residues.

The V call is TRBV2, the J call TRBJ2-5; 9 nucleotides match TRBD1. The CDR3 covers 15 residues. Germline V CDR1 and CDR2: SNHLY, FYNNEI. V trimming: 5 bases; J trimming: 5 bases; junction bases outside the gene matches: 9. CDR3: CASSPGQGAFETQYF. The CDR3 nucleotides read TGTGCCAGCAGTCCGGGACAGGGAGCGTTCGAGACCCAGTACTTC.

V gene TRBV6-5 combines with J gene TRBJ1-1; 8 bases map to TRBD1. CDR3 length: 15 amino acids. The V gene's germline CDR1 is MNHEY and CDR2 SVGAGI. Losses at the gene ends were 0 bases for V and 3 bases for J; bases not matched to a gene: 3. The CDR3 sequence is CASSYSSGGYTEAFF. CDR3 coding DNA: TGTGCCAGCAGTTACTCGTCAGGGGGCTACACTGAAGCTTTCTTT.

This chain joins TRBV6-5 and TRBJ2-1; TRBD2 agrees at 7 bases. The CDR3 totals 15 residues. The germline CDR1 and CDR2 sequences are MNHEY and SVGAGI. J was trimmed by 8 bases and V by 6 bases; bases with no gene match: 13. CDR3 protein: CASSEKLAIRHEQFF. The CDR3 DNA reads TGTGCCAGCAGCGAGAAACTAGCGATCCGCCATGAGCAGTTCTTC.

The chain joins TRBV6-1 to TRBJ2-5; D is uncertain. CDR3 length: 18 residues. V lost 4 bases, J lost 1 base, and 22 bases lay in between. Per germline, CDR1 MNHNS and CDR2 SASEGT. The CDR3 DNA reads as TGTGCCAGCAGTGGGTTTGTTGTCCGGGTTTCGACCCAAGAGACCCAGTACTTC. This codes for CASSGFVVRVSTQETQYF.

This clone was seen a handful of times. CDR3 coding DNA: TGTGCCAGCAGCCAAGATCAGGGTAATCAGCCCCAGCATTTT. Amino acids: CASSQDQGNQPQHF. This chain links TRBV4-2 with TRBJ1-5; D might be TRBD1 (5 bases). This CDR3 spans 14 amino acids. The V end lost 0 bases, the J end lost 4 bases, and 7 bases lay between the germline ends. Germline CDR1 reads LGHNA; CDR2 reads YNFKEQ.

This sequence joins TRBV25-1 and TRBJ2-7, with a possible D match to TRBD2 (6 bases). CDR3 length equals 15 residues. Trimming removed 2 bases from V and 3 bases from J, with 14 bases in between. Looked up from germline, CDR1 is MGHDK and CDR2 is SYGVNS. CDR3 DNA: TGTGCCAGCAGTGAACTTGGAGGGTTCGGCTACGAGCAGTACTTC. Translation gives CASSELGGFGYEQYF.

The chain couples TRBV28 to TRBJ1-2, with TRBD1 as a possible D gene (6 bases). This CDR3 is 13 amino acids long. Trimming removed 2 bases at V and 5 bases at J, with 9 bases between. Per the germline V gene, CDR1 is MDHEN and CDR2 is SYDVKM. CDR3 residues: CASSLGTQYGYTF. CDR3 in DNA: TGTGCCAGCAGTTTAGGGACACAATATGGCTACACCTTC.

The genes are TRBV19 and TRBJ2-1, with 10 bases fitting TRBD2. This CDR3 has 16 residues. The germline gives CDR1 LNHDA, CDR2 SQIVND (reference sequence). The V segment lost 3 bases and the J segment 10 bases; nucleotides outside the gene matches: 12. The CDR3 nucleotides read TGTGCCAGTAGTATTGGAGGACTAGCGGTCCTTGGGGAGCAGTTCTTC. Translation: CASSIGGLAVLGEQFF.

As for this clone: The identical CDR3 is also encoded by other nucleotide sequences in the sample. The chain has TRBV4-3 and TRBJ2-1; 13 bases agree with TRBD2. Trimming removed 3 bases from V and 7 bases from J; junction bases left unmatched: 9. The germline V gene encodes CDR1 LGHNA and CDR2 YSLEER. This CDR3 region has 17 residues. CDR3 protein: CASSQVPLAGGPNEQFF. The CDR3 nucleotides are TGCGCCAGCAGCCAGGTCCCACTAGCGGGGGGGCCAAATGAGCAGTTCTTC.

The chain has TRBV18 and TRBJ1-5; 10 positions agree with TRBD1. In germline, CDR1 is KGHSH, CDR2 LQKENI. Trimming cost V 3 bases and J 7 bases; bases outside gene matches: 6. CDR3 length equals 15 residues. The chain's CDR3 is CASSPAGTGVQPQHF. The CDR3 nucleotides read TGTGCCAGCTCACCTGCCGGGACAGGGGTACAGCCCCAGCATTTT.